One and the same sample provided the 12 T cell receptor beta chains below, sequenced in a study of cytotoxic CD8 clonotypes in ibrutinib-treated CLL. Generated by immunoSEQ multiplex PCR, the TCRdb table keeps only in-frame clones and is missing some. The profile shows approximately 50,000 clones, nearly 55% of them singletons. This specimen was PBMCs, taken at disease progression, from a patient treated with ibrutinib. The receptors originated from a human donor with chronic lymphocytic leukemia.

The CDR3 protein is CASSYRGTGAYEQYF. CDR3 nucleotides: TGTGCCAGTAGTTATAGGGGGACAGGGGCCTACGAGCAGTACTTC. The J gene is TRBJ2-7, the V gene TRBV19; 10 nucleotides agree with TRBD1. Germline CDR1 is LNHDA and CDR2 is SQIVND (reference sequence). CDR3 length: 15 amino acids. The J segment lost 2 bases and the V segment lost 5 bases, leaving 6 bases of the junction unmatched.

This sequence joins TRBV5-1 and TRBJ2-3, with 9 bases identical to TRBD2. CDR3 length: 15 amino acids. J lost 6 bases, V lost 0 bases, and 5 bases had no gene match. The germline V gene encodes CDR1 SGHRS and CDR2 YFSETQ. The CDR3, as DNA: TGCGCCAGCAGCTTGGGGGGACTAGCCTCCGATACGCAGTATTTT. It encodes CASSLGGLASDTQYF.

CDR3 protein: CAWTSGSAYEQYF. The CDR3 DNA is TGTGCCTGGACGTCAGGGTCGGCGTACGAGCAGTACTTC. The chain is built from TRBV30 and TRBJ2-7; a possible D gene is TRBD1 (5 bases). CDR3 size: 13 residues. Germline loops: CDR1 GTSNPN, CDR2 SVGIG (reference sequence). Trimming took off 4 bases at V and 4 bases at J, with 14 bases between the two ends.

This rearrangement joins TRBV5-8 to TRBJ1-2; maybe TRBD1 (6 bases). CDR1 is SGHTS, CDR2 YDEGEE, per germline. This CDR3 has 15 residues. V lost 0 bases and J 4 bases, leaving 13 bases between the germline ends. The CDR3 sequence: CASSLGSGEPYGYTF. The CDR3 nucleotides are TGTGCCAGCAGCTTGGGTTCAGGGGAACCCTATGGCTACACCTTC.

This clone appeared a single time. V gene TRBV27 combines with J gene TRBJ2-7, with 11 bases that match TRBD1. V lost 7 bases and J lost 1; bases outside the gene matches: 9. Germline assignment: CDR1 MNHEY and CDR2 SMNVEV (reference sequence). The CDR3 has 16 residues. This CDR3 reads CASKLVGQGGSYEQYF. CDR3 nucleotides: TGTGCCAGCAAACTAGTGGGACAGGGGGGATCCTACGAGCAGTACTTC.

This clone came up a few times. The chain links TRBV10-3 to TRBJ2-3; the match to TRBD2 covers 7 bases. CDR1 and CDR2 (germline): ENHRY, SYGVKD. CDR3 size: 17 residues. With V trimmed by 6 bases and J by 0 bases, 12 bases remained unmatched. The CDR3 is CAISSHSSGSSTDTQYF. The CDR3 DNA follows: TGTGCCATCAGCTCGCACTCTAGCGGCTCTAGCACAGATACGCAGTATTTT.

The genes are TRBV5-1 and TRBJ2-7; 9 bases agree with TRBD1. With V trimmed by 0 bases and J by 1 base, 2 bases remained unmatched. Germline V lookup: CDR1 SGHRS, CDR2 YFSETQ. This CDR3 contains 15 residues. For the CDR3, the DNA is TGCGCCAGCAGCTTGGCCGGGACAGGGTCCTACGAGCAGTACTTC. This translates into CASSLAGTGSYEQYF.

This clone was counted only a few times. The chain is built from TRBV6-5 and TRBJ1-1; 7 bases agree with TRBD1. From germline, CDR1 is MNHEY and CDR2 SVGAGI. The CDR3 is made up of 14 amino acids. After removal of 6 bases from V and 3 bases from J, the junction contained 7 bases not matched to a gene. The CDR3 bases are TGTGCCAGCAGCCTACAGGGGCGGGACACTGAAGCTTTCTTT. Translating gives CASSLQGRDTEAFF.

The chain recombines TRBV9 with TRBJ2-1; 11 positions agree with TRBD2. Germline trimming cut 0 bases from V and 5 bases from J; bases unmatched to any gene: 4. Germline V CDR1 and CDR2: SGDLS, YYNGEE. The length of the CDR3 is 16 residues. DNA for the CDR3: TGTGCCAGCAGCGTAGGACCTAGCGGGGGGCACAATGAGCAGTTCTTC. It encodes CASSVGPSGGHNEQFF.

V and J are TRBV7-9 and TRBJ1-5; D not resolved. The CDR3 extends over 12 amino acids. The germline CDR1 and CDR2 sequences are SEHNR and FQNEAQ (reference sequence). V was trimmed by 1 base and J by 7 bases, leaving 5 bases between them. The CDR3 loop reads CASSLVGQPQHF. CDR3 sequence (DNA): TGTGCCAGCAGCTTAGTAGGCCAGCCCCAGCATTTT.

J is TRBJ2-7 and V is TRBV9; 9 nucleotides align to TRBD2. The V gene end was trimmed by 0 bases and the J gene end by 0 bases; junction bases not matched to a gene: 4. The germline V gene encodes CDR1 SGDLS and CDR2 YYNGEE. The CDR3 is 16 amino acids. CDR3 DNA sequence: TGTGCCAGCAGCGTAGATTCTAGCGGGGCCTCCTACGAGCAGTACTTC. Residues: CASSVDSSGASYEQYF.

This clone was seen just once. V usage is TRBV9 and J usage is TRBJ2-3; D unresolved. The CDR3 is 16 residues long. Trimming took 0 bases from V and 0 from J, leaving 11 bases between them. CDR1 is SGDLS, CDR2 YYNGEE, per germline. The CDR3 is CASSVGVAVSTDTQYF. In nucleotides, the CDR3 is TGTGCCAGCAGCGTAGGTGTAGCAGTCAGCACAGATACGCAGTATTTT.